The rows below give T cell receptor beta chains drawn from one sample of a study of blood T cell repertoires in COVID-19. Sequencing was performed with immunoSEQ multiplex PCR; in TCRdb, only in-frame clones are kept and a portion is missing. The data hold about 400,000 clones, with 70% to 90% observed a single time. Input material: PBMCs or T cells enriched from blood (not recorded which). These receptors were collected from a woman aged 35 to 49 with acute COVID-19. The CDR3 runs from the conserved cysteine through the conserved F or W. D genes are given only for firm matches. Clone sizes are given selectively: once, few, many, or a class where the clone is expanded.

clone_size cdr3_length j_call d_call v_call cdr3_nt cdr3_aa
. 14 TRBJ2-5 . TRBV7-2 TGTGCCAGCAGCCGGGGGGCACTCCAAGAGACCCAGTACTTC CASSRGALQETQYF
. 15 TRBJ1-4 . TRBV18 TGTGCCAGCTCATTACTACAGGGCAATAATGAAAAACTGTTTTTT CASSLLQGNNEKLFF
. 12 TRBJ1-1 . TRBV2 TGTGCCAGCAGGACGGAGGGCACTGAAGCTTTCTTT CASRTEGTEAFF
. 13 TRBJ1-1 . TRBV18 TGTGCCAGCTCACAGGGGTTGAACACTGAAGCTTTCTTT CASSQGLNTEAFF
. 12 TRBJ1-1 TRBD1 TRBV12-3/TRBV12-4 TGTGCCAGCAGTCATGGGACAGCGGAAGCTTTCTTT CASSHGTAEAFF
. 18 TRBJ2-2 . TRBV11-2 TGTGCCAGCAGCTTAGGGGGACAACAGGGATTGAACACCGGGGAGCTGTTTTTT CASSLGGQQGLNTGELFF
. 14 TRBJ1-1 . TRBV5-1 TGCGCCAGCAGCTTGTCGAATGCGGCCACTGAAGCTTTCTTT CASSLSNAATEAFF
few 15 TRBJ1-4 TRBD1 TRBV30 TGTGCCTGGAGCCTCACGGACAGGTTGAACGAAAAACTGTTTTTT CAWSLTDRLNEKLFF
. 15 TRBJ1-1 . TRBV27 TGTGCCAGCAGTTTATTTTCCGGGTTGGACACTGAAGCTTTCTTT CASSLFSGLDTEAFF
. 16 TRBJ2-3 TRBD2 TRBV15 TGTGCCACCAGCCGGGCCTCCCCGGGAGGAGCAGATACGCAGTATTTT CATSRASPGGADTQYF
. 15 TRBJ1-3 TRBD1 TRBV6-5 TGTGCCAGCAGAGTGGACAGGAGCTCTGGAAACACCATATATTTT CASRVDRSSGNTIYF
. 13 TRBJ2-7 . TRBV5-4 TGTGCCAGCAGCTTGGAACTTGCCTACGAGCAGTACTTC CASSLELAYEQYF
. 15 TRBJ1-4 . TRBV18 TGTGCCAGCTCACCGGGGGACACGGGTTGGGAAAAACTGTTTTTT CASSPGDTGWEKLFF
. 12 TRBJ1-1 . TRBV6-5 TGTGCCAGCAGTTACTCGAAAGGGGGAGCTTTCTTT CASSYSKGGAFF
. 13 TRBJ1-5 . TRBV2 TGTGCCAGCAGTGAACAGTTACAACAGCCCCAGCATTTT CASSEQLQQPQHF
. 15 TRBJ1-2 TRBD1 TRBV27 TGTGCCAGCAGTTTGGCGACAGGGGCATATTATGGCTACACCTTC CASSLATGAYYGYTF
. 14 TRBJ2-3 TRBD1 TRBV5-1 TGCGCCAGCAGCAGGGACAGAGGGACAGATACGCAGTATTTT CASSRDRGTDTQYF
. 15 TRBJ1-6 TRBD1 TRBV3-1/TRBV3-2 TGTGCCAGCAGCCAATCCACAGGGGCCAATTCACCCCTCCACTTT CASSQSTGANSPLHF
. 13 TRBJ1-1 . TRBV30 TGTGCCTGGAGTGGGCAGGGGAACACTGAAGCTTTCTTT CAWSGQGNTEAFF
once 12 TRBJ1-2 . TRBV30 TGTGCCTGGGGACGGGGGGCTTATGGCTACACCTTC CAWGRGAYGYTF
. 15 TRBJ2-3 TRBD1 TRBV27 TGTGCCAGCAGTCCCCGGACAGGGGTCACAGATACGCAGTATTTT CASSPRTGVTDTQYF
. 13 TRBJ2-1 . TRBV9 TGTGCCAGCAGCGTAAGCTTATACAATGAGCAGTTCTTC CASSVSLYNEQFF
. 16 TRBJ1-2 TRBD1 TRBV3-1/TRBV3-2 TGTGCCAGCAGCCTAGCCGGGACAGGGTTTAACTATGGCTACACCTTC CASSLAGTGFNYGYTF
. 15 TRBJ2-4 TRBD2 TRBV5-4 TGTGCCAGCACCCTGGGAGCGGGGCCAAAAAACATTCAGTACTTC CASTLGAGPKNIQYF
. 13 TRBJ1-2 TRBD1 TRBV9 TGTGCCAGCAGCGTAGGACAGGGGGCAAGCTACACCTTC CASSVGQGASYTF
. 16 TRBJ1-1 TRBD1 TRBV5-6 TGTGCCAGCAGCTGGGACAGGGGGCGAGTGGGCACTGAAGCTTTCTTT CASSWDRGRVGTEAFF
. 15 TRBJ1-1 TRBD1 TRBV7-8 TGTGCCAGCAGCTCATGGGACAGTGTGAACACTGAAGCTTTCTTT CASSSWDSVNTEAFF
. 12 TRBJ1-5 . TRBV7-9 TGTGCCAGTGGCAGGGATGATCAGCCCCAGCATTTT CASGRDDQPQHF
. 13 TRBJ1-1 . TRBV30 TGTGCCTGGAGTGTACTCGCCAACACTGAAGCTTTCTTT CAWSVLANTEAFF
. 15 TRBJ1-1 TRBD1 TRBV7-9 TGTGCCAGCAGAAATGACAGGGGCCTGAACACTGAAGCTTTCTTT CASRNDRGLNTEAFF
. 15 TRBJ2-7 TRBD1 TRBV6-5 TGTGCCAGCAGCTACCCCGGGACAGGTTCCTACGAGCAGTACTTC CASSYPGTGSYEQYF
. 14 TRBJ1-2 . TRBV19 TGTGCCAGTAGTGCCGCCTCCAAGGGGCGCGGCTACACCTTC CASSAASKGRGYTF
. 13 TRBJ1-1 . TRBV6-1 TGTGCCAGCAGTGATCACCTATACACTGAAGCTTTCTTT CASSDHLYTEAFF
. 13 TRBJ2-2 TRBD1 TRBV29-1 TGCAGCGTGCACAGGGGCGGCGCCGGGGAGCTGTTTTTT CSVHRGGAGELFF
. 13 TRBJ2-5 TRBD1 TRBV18 TGTGCCAGCTCACCAGGACAGGGTGAGACCCAGTACTTC CASSPGQGETQYF
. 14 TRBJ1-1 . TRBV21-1 TGTGCCAGCAGCTCCCCAGGTTTAGACACTGAAGCTTTCTTT CASSSPGLDTEAFF
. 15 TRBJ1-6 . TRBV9 TGTGCCAGCAGCCCCCCGGGGAAGGATAATTCACCCCTCCACTTT CASSPPGKDNSPLHF
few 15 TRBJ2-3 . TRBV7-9 TGTGCCAGCAGCTTCGGGCAGGGTGAGGCAGATACGCAGTATTTT CASSFGQGEADTQYF
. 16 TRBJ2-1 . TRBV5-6 TGTGCCAGCAGCGGAGGCGAAGCGACAGGCTACAATGAGCAGTTCTTC CASSGGEATGYNEQFF
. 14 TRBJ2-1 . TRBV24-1 TGTGCCACCAGTGACCCTAGCTCCTACAATGAGCAGTTCTTC CATSDPSSYNEQFF
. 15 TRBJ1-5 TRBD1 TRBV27 TGTGCCAGCAGGCGGACAGGGGAGGACAATCAGCCCCAGCATTTT CASRRTGEDNQPQHF